This paragraph reports one T cell receptor beta chain. 5'RACE template switching added a universal primer site and UMIs to TCR cDNA. TCRdb re-called the 5' RACE reads through MiXCR, storing one row per CDR3 protein. This sample has approximately 600,000 distinct CDR3 sequences, with 9% to 15% found just once. This sample is part of a study of T cells after yellow fever vaccination. Study as a whole: For low cell numbers, libraries were made with SMART-Seq v4 Ultra Low Input.

This CDR3 contains 14 residues. Trimming left V 0 bases short and J 3 bases short, with 10 bases between. From germline, CDR1 is SGHRS and CDR2 YFSETQ. V usage is TRBV5-1 and J usage is TRBJ2-7; D is undetermined. The sequence came from a man aged 25 to 45 who received the YFV17D yellow fever vaccine. The sample here was PBMCs, taken on the day of the yellow fever booster vaccination. As DNA, the CDR3 is TGCGCCAGCAGCTTGGCCGCAGGATTCTACGAGCAGTACTTC. This gives the protein CASSLAAGFYEQYF.